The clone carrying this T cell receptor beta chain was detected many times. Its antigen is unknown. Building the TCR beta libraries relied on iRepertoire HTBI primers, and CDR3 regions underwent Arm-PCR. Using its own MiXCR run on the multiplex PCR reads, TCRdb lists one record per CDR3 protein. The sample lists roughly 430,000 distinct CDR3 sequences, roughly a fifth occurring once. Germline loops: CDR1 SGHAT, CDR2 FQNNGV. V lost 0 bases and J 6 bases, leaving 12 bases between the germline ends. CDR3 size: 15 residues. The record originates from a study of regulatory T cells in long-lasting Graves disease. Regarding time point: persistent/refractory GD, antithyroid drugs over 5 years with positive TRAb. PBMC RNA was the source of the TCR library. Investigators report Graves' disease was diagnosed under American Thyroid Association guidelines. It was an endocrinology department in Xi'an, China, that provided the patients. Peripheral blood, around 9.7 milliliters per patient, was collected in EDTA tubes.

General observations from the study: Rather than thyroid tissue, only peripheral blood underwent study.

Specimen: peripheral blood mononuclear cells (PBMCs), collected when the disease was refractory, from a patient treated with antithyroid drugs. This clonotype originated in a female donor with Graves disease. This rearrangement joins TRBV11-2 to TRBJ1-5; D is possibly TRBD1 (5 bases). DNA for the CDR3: TGTGCCAGCAGCTTAGATTTGCAGGGTGGTCAGCCCCAGCATTTT. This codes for CASSLDLQGGQPQHF. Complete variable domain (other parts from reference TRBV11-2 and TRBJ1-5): EAGVAQSPRYKIIEKRQSVAFWCNPISGHATLYWYQQILGQGPKLLIQFQNNGVVDDSQLPKDRFSAERLKGVDSTLKIQPAKLEDSAVYLCASSLDLQGGQPQHFGDGTRLSIL.